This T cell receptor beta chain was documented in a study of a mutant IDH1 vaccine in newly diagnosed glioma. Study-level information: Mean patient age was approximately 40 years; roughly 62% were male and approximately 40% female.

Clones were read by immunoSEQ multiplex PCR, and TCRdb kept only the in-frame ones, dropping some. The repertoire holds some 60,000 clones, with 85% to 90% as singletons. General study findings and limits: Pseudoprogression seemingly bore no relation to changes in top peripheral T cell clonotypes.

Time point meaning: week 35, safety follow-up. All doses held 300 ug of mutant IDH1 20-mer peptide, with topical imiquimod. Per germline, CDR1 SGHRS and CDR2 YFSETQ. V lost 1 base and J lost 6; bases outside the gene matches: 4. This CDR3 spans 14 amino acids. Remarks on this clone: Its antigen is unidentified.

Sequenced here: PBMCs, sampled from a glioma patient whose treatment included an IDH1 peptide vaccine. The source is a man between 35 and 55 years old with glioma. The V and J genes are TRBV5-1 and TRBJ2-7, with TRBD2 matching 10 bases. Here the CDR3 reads CASSLNVAGGEQYF. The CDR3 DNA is TGCGCCAGCAGCTTGAATGTAGCGGGAGGCGAGCAGTACTTC.